This T cell receptor beta chain was identified in a study of technical replicates of blood from a few donors (dated by TCRdb to 2015 to 2018). On this clone: Its antigen has not been determined. No much larger clonotype is one base removed from it; base qualities were not supplied.

The CDR3 covers 15 residues, taking in both the cysteine and the phenylalanine. Only the CDR3 part of the read is kept: 45 bases, read in frame from the first base. The germline ends are 12 bases apart after V is trimmed by 4 bases and J by 2 bases. The germline V gene (reference sequence) supplies CDR1 SGHAT and CDR2 FQDESV. Library construction relied on the immunoSEQ multiplex PCR assay. This immuneACCESS table, as held by TCRdb, lists in-frame sequences with V and J called but not all clones. Of the missing ones, under half trace to an unresolved V gene in checked studies; the others have no known cause. Counted in this sample were 60,000 to 90,000 clones; approximately 93% of them appeared once. The ten largest clonotypes hold approximately 0.45% of the sample.

The sequenced sample consisted of T cells isolated from PBMCs. The sequence came from a human donor in good health. Here the chain combines TRBV11-1 and TRBJ2-1; a tentative D match to TRBD2 spans 6 bases. The DNA is as follows: TGTGCCAGCAGCTCCGTAGCGGTACCCTACAATGAGCAGTTCTTC. Translated, it gives CASSSVAVPYNEQFF. With the portions outside the CDR3 filled from the reference TRBV11-1 and TRBJ2-1 genes, the complete variable region becomes EAEVAQSPRYKITEKSQAVAFWCDPISGHATLYWYRQILGQGPELLVQFQDESVVDDSQLPKDRFSAERLKGVDSTLKIQPAELGDSAMYLCASSSVAVPYNEQFFGPGTRLTVL.